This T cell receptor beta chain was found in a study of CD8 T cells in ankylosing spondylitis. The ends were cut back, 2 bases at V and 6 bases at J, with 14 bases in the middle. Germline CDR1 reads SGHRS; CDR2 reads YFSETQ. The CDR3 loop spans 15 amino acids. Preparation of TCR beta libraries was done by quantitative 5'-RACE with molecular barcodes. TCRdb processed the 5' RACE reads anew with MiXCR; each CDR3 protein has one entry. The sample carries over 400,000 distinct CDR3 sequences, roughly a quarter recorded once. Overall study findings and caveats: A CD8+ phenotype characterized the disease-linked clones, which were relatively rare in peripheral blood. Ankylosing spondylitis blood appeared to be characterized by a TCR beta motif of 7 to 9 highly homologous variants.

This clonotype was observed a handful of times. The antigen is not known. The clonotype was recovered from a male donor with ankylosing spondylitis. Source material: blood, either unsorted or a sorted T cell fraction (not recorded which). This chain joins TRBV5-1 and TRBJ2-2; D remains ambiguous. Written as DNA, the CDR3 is TGCGCCAGCAGCTTTTCTTCGGGCCTCTCCGGGGAGCTGTTTTTT. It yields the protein CASSFSSGLSGELFF.